The present T cell receptor (beta chain) was sequenced within a study of T cell responses to AZD1222 COVID-19 vaccine. TCRdb's copy holds only in-frame clones and misses some; the assay was immunoSEQ multiplex PCR. The data contain 53,000 or so clones, 80% to 90% of them seen just once; the ten biggest clones take up approximately 7%. The sample holds one count of this clone. The CDR3 sequence is 17 residues long. V shed 0 bases and J 6 bases; nucleotides not matched to a gene: 11. Germline V gene sequence: CDR1 SGDLS, CDR2 YYNGEE. The input for sequencing was peripheral blood, taken 28 days after the second AZD1222 dose. The V gene is TRBV9, the J gene TRBJ2-7; TRBD2 matches 11 bases. This clonotype originated in an adult who received the AZD1222 COVID-19 vaccine. Here the CDR3 reads CASSVAIDSGRGAEQYF. The CDR3 DNA is TGTGCCAGCAGCGTAGCTATCGATAGCGGGAGGGGGGCCGAGCAGTACTTC.